Following are 11 T cell receptor beta chains from one sample sequenced in a study of T-cell reconstitution after alpha-beta-depleted transplantation in children. During its preparation, the TCRbeta library received unique molecular identifiers. TCRdb analysed the PCR reads with MiXCR anew, one entry per CDR3 protein. This table holds about a million distinct CDR3 sequences, around 30% found once. The material sequenced was PBMCs, mostly from graft donor cells, taken 360 days after TCRalphabeta/CD19-depleted stem cell transplant. The receptors originated from a boy younger than two who had a stem cell transplant for SCID, so the T cells may come from the graft donor.

This clonotype was detected ten times or more. The CDR3 DNA sequence: TGCAGTGCTAGATTAAAGGGCCATGAGCAGTTCTTC. This sequence encodes CSARLKGHEQFF. The chain uses TRBV20-1 and TRBJ2-1; D not certain. V gave up 2 bases and J gave up 8 bases, with 10 bases separating them. This CDR3 region has 12 residues. The germline V gene encodes CDR1 DFQATT and CDR2 SNEGSKA (reference sequence).

This chain joins TRBV28 and TRBJ2-1; D is possibly TRBD1 or TRBD2 (5 bases each). The CDR3 has 14 residues. The germline V gene encodes CDR1 MDHEN and CDR2 SYDVKM. Trimming removed 5 bases at V and 10 bases at J, with 18 bases between. The CDR3 sequence is CASSPISGGPEQFF. The CDR3 DNA reads TGTGCCAGCAGTCCGATTTCTGGGGGTCCCGAGCAGTTCTTC.

The chain joins TRBV27 to TRBJ2-7; 14 nucleotides align to TRBD2. Germline V gene data show CDR1 as MNHEY and CDR2 as SMNVEV (reference sequence). This CDR3 contains 18 residues. Trimming took 3 bases from V and 0 from J; bases not matched to a gene: 7. This CDR3 is CASSLKGLAGDYSYEQYF. The DNA of the CDR3 is TGTGCCAGCAGTTTGAAGGGACTAGCGGGGGACTACTCCTACGAGCAGTACTTC.

This chain uses TRBV10-3 with TRBJ1-2; TRBD1 is a possible D gene (5 bases). The CDR3 totals 11 residues. Trimming took 8 bases from V and 5 from J, leaving 9 bases between them. In germline, CDR1 is ENHRY, CDR2 SYGVKD. CDR3 bases: TGTGCCATCGGGGCAGGGTATGGCTACACCTTC. As protein: CAIGAGYGYTF.

The V and J genes are TRBV20-1 and TRBJ2-7; D is uncertain. In germline, CDR1 is DFQATT, CDR2 SNEGSKA (reference sequence). Trimming took off 0 bases at V and 7 bases at J, with 16 bases between the two ends. CDR3 length: 14 residues. The CDR3 sequence is CSARDALGSGEQYF. DNA of the CDR3: TGCAGTGCTAGAGACGCCCTGGGGTCCGGGGAGCAGTACTTC.

The CDR3 loop reads CASSQGVLLWNEQFF. As DNA, the CDR3 is TGTGCCAGCAGCCAAGGGGTCTTACTTTGGAATGAGCAGTTCTTC. V and J are TRBV3-1 and TRBJ2-1; D is uncertain. In germline, CDR1 is LGHDT, CDR2 YNNKEL (reference sequence). This CDR3 comprises 15 residues. V was cut by 1 base and J by 7 bases, with 14 bases left in between.

V and J are TRBV12-3 or TRBV12-4 and TRBJ2-5, with D unclear. Trimming shortened V by 5 bases and J by 2 bases, and 12 bases separated the two germline ends. The CDR3 totals 14 residues. The CDR3 sequence is CASSIGPAQETQYF. The CDR3, as DNA: TGTGCCAGCAGTATTGGTCCAGCACAAGAGACCCAGTACTTC.

This clonotype was seen a few times. This rearrangement joins TRBV4-2 to TRBJ2-7; unclear D gene. The length of the CDR3 is 14 residues. The V gene's germline CDR1 is LGHNA and CDR2 YNFKEQ. Trimming pared 6 bases from V and 2 bases from J, leaving 14 bases between. CDR3 DNA sequence: TGTGCCAGCAGATCCGCGGTATCAACCTACGAGCAGTACTTC. Its translation: CASRSAVSTYEQYF.

This clonotype was counted ten times or more. The V call is TRBV7-9, the J call TRBJ2-1; tentative D call: TRBD2 (6 bases). In germline, CDR1 is SEHNR, CDR2 FQNEAQ (reference sequence). This CDR3 region has 14 residues. With 4 bases removed from V and 4 bases from J, the gap between germline ends came to 11 bases. CDR3 coding DNA: TGTGCCAGCAGCTCCGGGACTCTATACAATGAGCAGTTCTTC. Its translation: CASSSGTLYNEQFF.

This clonotype showed up just a few times. The chain uses TRBV5-1 and TRBJ1-6, with a possible D match to TRBD1 (5 bases). Germline-derived CDR1 and CDR2 are SGHRS and YFSETQ. Deletions cut 0 bases from V and 7 bases from J, with 8 bases between. CDR3 size: 14 residues. CDR3 in DNA: TGCGCCAGCAGCTTGGGGGCAGGGAATTCACCCCTCCACTTT. The encoded protein is CASSLGAGNSPLHF.

The chain joins TRBV6-5 to TRBJ2-7; 7 nucleotides line up with TRBD2. In germline, CDR1 is MNHEY, CDR2 SVGAGI. The CDR3 has 15 residues. Trimming at V came to 2 bases and at J to 5 bases, leaving 9 bases not matched to a gene. The CDR3: CASSYTQGGSDEQYF. The CDR3 DNA sequence: TGTGCCAGCAGTTACACCCAGGGAGGGTCCGACGAGCAGTACTTC.